The clone carrying this T cell receptor beta chain occurred many times. Regarding time point: before trial treatment. Primers targeting TRAV and TRBV primed first-strand cDNA, covering alpha and beta chains. TCRs underwent roughly 19 PCR cycles of amplification with a constant-region primer and V-primer adapter. TCRdb re-called the reads through MiXCR, storing one row per CDR3 protein. Found here are tens of thousands of distinct CDR3 sequences, roughly a sixth of them singletons; the top ten hold roughly 2.8%. This record belongs to a study of low-dose radiotherapy and immunotherapy resistance in tumors. Germline V gives CDR1 SGHVS, CDR2 FNYEAQ. V shed 4 bases and J shed 8 bases, with 15 bases lying between them. CDR3 length equals 14 residues.

The sequencing here drew on PBMCs, taken before treatment. The sequence was obtained from a male donor with prostate cancer. The gene calls are TRBV7-6 and TRBJ2-1, with D perhaps given as TRBD1 or TRBD2 (5 bases each). CDR3 amino acids: CASSSGRRGHEQFF. The CDR3 nucleotides are TGTGCCAGCAGCTCGGGACGCCGAGGTCATGAGCAGTTCTTC.